Included here is one T cell receptor beta chain sequence, with context. Its specificity is not known. This specimen belongs to a study of identical twins. Findings and limits, study-wide: Memory repertoires showed no such pattern, whereas abundant cord blood beta clonotypes carried fewer insertions.

The authors used template switching to add a universal primer site and gave cDNA unique molecular identifiers. TCRdb itself ran the 5' RACE reads through MiXCR, one entry per CDR3 protein. The sample has fewer than 250,000 distinct CDR3 sequences, 7.5% seen once. This sample was also put to use in a study of yellow fever vaccine responses in identical twins.

The sequence was collected from a woman between 18 and 30 years old in good health. Source material: memory (CD45RO+) T cells sorted from blood.

This CDR3 is CASSLDRVKAEAFF. The DNA of the CDR3 is TGTGCCAGCAGCCTGGACAGGGTTAAGGCTGAAGCTTTCTTT. The V and J genes are TRBV7-2 and TRBJ1-1, with TRBD1 matching 8 bases. The germline V gene has CDR1 SGHTA and CDR2 FQGNSA. V lost 5 bases, J lost 6 bases, and 8 bases stayed unmatched. The CDR3 contains 14 residues.